Listed below are T cell receptor beta chains from one sample, sequenced in a study of early stage breast cancer tumors. This table comes from immunoSEQ multiplex PCR, and its TCRdb copy is limited to in-frame clones, with some not included. The sample contains about 24,000 clones, about 67% of which appear only once. Sequenced input: breast tumor tissue. The receptors here all came from a person aged 60 to 70 with breast cancer. Each CDR3 is given with its conserved first and last residue. D genes are given only for firm matches. Clone size is given for some rows only: seen once, a few or many times, or a class if the clone is expanded.

TRBD2 | TRBJ2-1 | - | TRBV5-4 | CASSPDAGVPEQFF | TGTGCCAGCAGCCCCGACGCGGGAGTGCCTGAGCAGTTCTTC
TRBD1 | TRBJ1-2 | - | TRBV6-5 | CASSYNEGASNYGYTF | TGTGCCAGCAGTTACAATGAGGGGGCGAGCAACTATGGCTACACCTTC
- | TRBJ1-2 | - | TRBV20-1 | CSASQGHGYTF | TGCAGTGCTAGCCAGGGTCATGGCTACACCTTC
TRBD2 | TRBJ2-7 | - | TRBV4-1 | CASSQDLTSGRSYEQYF | TGCGCCAGCAGCCAAGATTTGACTAGCGGGAGATCATACGAGCAGTACTTC
- | TRBJ1-5 | - | TRBV30 | CAWSGPGQPQHF | TGTGCCTGGAGTGGTCCGGGGCAGCCCCAGCATTTT
TRBD1 | TRBJ1-1 | few | TRBV6-4 | CASSDSGQGGNTEAFF | TGTGCCAGCAGTGACTCGGGACAGGGGGGGAACACTGAAGCTTTCTTT
TRBD1 | TRBJ1-2 | - | TRBV5-6 | CASSLRGTGDLYGYTF | TGTGCCAGCAGCCTCCGAGGGACAGGGGACCTCTATGGCTACACCTTC
TRBD1 | TRBJ1-1 | - | TRBV11-3 | CASRDSGGYGNTEAFF | TGTGCCAGCAGGGATTCAGGGGGCTATGGGAACACTGAAGCTTTCTTT
TRBD2 | TRBJ2-1 | - | TRBV19 | CASSLAGLYEQFF | TGTGCCAGTAGTCTAGCGGGACTGTATGAGCAGTTCTTC
TRBD2 | TRBJ2-1 | - | TRBV11-3 | CASSFSGSHHNEQFF | TGTGCCAGCAGCTTTAGCGGGAGTCACCACAATGAGCAGTTCTTC
- | TRBJ2-6 | - | TRBV5-1 | CASSLAGSLSGANVLTF | TGCGCCAGCAGCTTGGCCGGTAGCCTCTCTGGGGCCAACGTCCTGACTTTC
TRBD1 | TRBJ2-6 | - | TRBV5-1 | CASSPGSGTGGLGANVLTF | TGCGCCAGCAGCCCCGGCTCCGGGACAGGGGGCCTAGGGGCCAACGTCCTGACTTTC
- | TRBJ2-7 | - | TRBV27 | CASSKGASYEQYF | TGTGCCAGCAGTAAAGGGGCCTCCTACGAGCAGTACTTC
TRBD1 | TRBJ2-7 | - | TRBV6-5 | CASSPKLTGGHEQYF | TGTGCCAGCAGCCCTAAACTGACAGGGGGCCACGAGCAGTACTTC
- | TRBJ2-7 | - | TRBV10-2 | CAHSGGALQGSYEQYF | TGCGCCCACTCCGGGGGGGCTTTACAGGGGTCCTACGAGCAGTACTTC
- | TRBJ2-3 | - | TRBV20-1 | CSARDNRQYF | TGCAGTGCTAGAGATAATAGGCAGTATTTT
TRBD2 | TRBJ2-7 | - | TRBV27 | CASRLRLAGSYEQYF | TGTGCCAGCAGATTAAGACTAGCGGGTTCCTACGAGCAGTACTTC
- | TRBJ1-1 | - | TRBV2 | CASSEVRQLNTEAFF | TGTGCCAGCAGTGAAGTTCGACAGCTGAACACTGAAGCTTTCTTT
TRBD2 | TRBJ2-5 | once | TRBV19 | CASSMSLLAGGRGETQYF | TGTGCCAGTAGTATGTCTCTGCTAGCGGGAGGCCGGGGAGAGACCCAGTACTTC
- | TRBJ2-7 | - | TRBV6-5 | CASRARADSYEQYF | TGTGCCAGCAGGGCTCGAGCAGACAGCTACGAGCAGTACTTC
- | TRBJ2-1 | - | TRBV7-2 | CASSLQGNEQFF | TGTGCCAGCAGCCTACAGGGAAATGAGCAGTTCTTC
- | TRBJ1-3 | - | TRBV19 | CASTWALSGNTIYF | TGTGCCAGTACCTGGGCCCTCTCTGGAAACACCATATATTTT
- | TRBJ2-7 | - | TRBV6-1 | CASISGIYEQYF | TGTGCCAGCATTTCGGGAATCTACGAGCAGTACTTC
- | TRBJ2-7 | - | TRBV4-3 | CASSQDDSSYEQYF | TGCGCCAGCAGCCAAGATGACTCGTCCTACGAGCAGTACTTC
- | TRBJ2-7 | - | TRBV7-9 | CASRHRESYEQYF | TGTGCCAGCAGACACCGGGAGTCCTACGAGCAGTACTTC
- | TRBJ2-2 | - | TRBV7-2 | CASSLVGGRPTGELFF | TGTGCCAGCAGCTTAGTTGGGGGGAGGCCCACCGGGGAGCTGTTTTTT
- | TRBJ1-2 | - | TRBV7-2 | CASSPGGYGYTF | TGTGCCAGCAGTCCGGGGGGGTATGGCTACACCTTC
TRBD2 | TRBJ2-7 | - | TRBV28 | CASSSGPRREGLFDEQYF | TGTGCCAGCAGTTCGGGCCCGCGTCGGGAGGGCCTTTTCGACGAGCAGTACTTC
- | TRBJ1-2 | - | TRBV7-2 | CASSLGGPYGYTF | TGTGCCAGCAGCTTAGGAGGGCCCTATGGCTACACCTTC
- | TRBJ1-5 | once | TRBV28 | CASSLTQGSIGNQPQHF | TGTGCCAGCAGTTTAACACAGGGTAGTATAGGCAATCAGCCCCAGCATTTT
- | TRBJ2-7 | - | TRBV14 | CASSQDTYEQYF | TGTGCCAGCAGCCAAGATACCTACGAGCAGTACTTC